This TCR beta chain originates from a study of early T cells in non-severe SARS-CoV-2 infection. TCRdb reprocessed the 5' RACE reads via MiXCR and lists one record per CDR3 protein. This table holds fewer than 30,000 distinct CDR3 sequences, 3.5% to 5.5% found once. The V end was cut by 6 bases, the J end by 7 bases, with 13 bases between. The CDR3 extends over 14 amino acids. Germline values: CDR1 MNHEY, CDR2 SVGEGT. This clonotype has a count of ten or more. The specimen was whole blood. The sequence was obtained from an adult who was a healthcare worker with PCR-confirmed SARS-CoV-2 infection or an uninfected control (not recorded which). The chain couples TRBV6-2 or TRBV6-3 to TRBJ1-6; D is perhaps TRBD1 (5 bases). CDR3 bases: TGTGCCAGCAGCTCCGGGACTGAAAATTCACCCCTCCACTTT. Translating it yields CASSSGTENSPLHF.